Listed here are 25 T cell receptor beta chains from one sample, sequenced in a study of blood T cell repertoires in COVID-19. Profiled with immunoSEQ multiplex PCR; TCRdb holds only in-frame clones, not every one. This table holds about 55,000 clones, around 85% found once. The material sequenced was peripheral blood. The receptors come from a human donor in a cohort sampled during active COVID-19.

V and J are TRBV28 and TRBJ2-3, with TRBD2 matching over 9 bases. CDR1 is MDHEN, CDR2 SYDVKM, per germline. After removal of 8 bases from V and 2 bases from J, the junction contained 8 bases not matched to a gene. This CDR3 is built from 15 residues. This chain's CDR3 is CASYSRGRATDTQYF. The CDR3, as DNA: TGTGCCAGCTATTCTCGCGGGAGGGCCACAGATACGCAGTATTTT. The complete variable domain, with remaining parts taken from reference TRBV28 and TRBJ2-3, reads DVKVTQSSRYLVKRTGEKVFLECVQDMDHENMFWYRQDPGLGLRLIYFSYDVKMKEKGDIPEGYSVSREKKERFSLILESASTNQTSMYLCASYSRGRATDTQYFGPGTRLTVL.

V usage is TRBV10-3 and J usage is TRBJ2-7; possibly TRBD2 for D (5 bases). CDR3 length equals 13 residues. Per the germline V gene, CDR1 is ENHRY and CDR2 is SYGVKD. Trimming stripped 4 bases from V and 3 bases from J, with 10 bases between. In nucleotides, the CDR3 is TGTGCCATCAGTGTGTCTAGCATCTACGAGCAGTACTTC. As protein: CAISVSSIYEQYF.

The chain recombines TRBV5-4 with TRBJ2-3, with a possible D match to TRBD2 (6 bases). There are 19 residues in the CDR3. The ends were cut back, 3 bases at V and 3 bases at J, with 26 bases in the middle. Germline CDR1 and CDR2: SGHNT and YYREEE (reference sequence). The CDR3 sequence is CASSSSGLSAGFNTDTQYF. The CDR3 coding sequence is TGTGCCAGCAGCTCCTCGGGATTGTCGGCGGGATTCAATACAGATACGCAGTATTTT.

The chain carries TRBV9 and TRBJ2-5; TRBD2 aligns across 7 bases. V trimming: 4 bases; J trimming: 2 bases; junction bases outside the gene matches: 14. The CDR3 loop spans 17 amino acids. Germline V gene sequence: CDR1 SGDLS, CDR2 YYNGEE. CDR3 sequence reads: CASSPRESGIAQETQYF. For the CDR3, the DNA is TGTGCCAGCAGCCCCCGAGAAAGCGGGATCGCTCAAGAGACCCAGTACTTC.

The chain employs TRBV6-2 or TRBV6-3 and TRBJ2-4; D is ambiguous. CDR3 size: 13 residues. In germline, CDR1 is MNHEY, CDR2 SVGEGT. V lost 5 bases, J lost 9 bases, and 14 bases lay in between. CDR3 region: CASSPSAVPIQYF. The CDR3 nucleotides are TGTGCCAGCAGTCCCTCGGCGGTACCCATTCAGTACTTC.

This chain connects TRBV5-6 to TRBJ1-1; D not certain. The V gene lost 1 base and the J gene lost 10 bases, with 14 bases spanning the gap. The CDR3 consists of 13 residues. Germline V gene sequence: CDR1 SGHDT, CDR2 YYEEEE. The CDR3 DNA reads as TGTGCCAGCAGCTTGAAGAGTTCCCTCGCAGCTTTCTTT. It encodes CASSLKSSLAAFF.

The rearrangement joins TRBV5-1 to TRBJ1-1; maybe TRBD1 (6 bases). Germline V lookup: CDR1 SGHRS, CDR2 YFSETQ. The CDR3 has 17 residues. Trimming removed 3 bases from V and 5 bases from J, with 23 bases in between. As DNA, the CDR3 is TGCGCCAGCAGCTCCCAGGGGAGCGGGGTTGGGTGGACTGAAGCTTTCTTT. It yields the protein CASSSQGSGVGWTEAFF.

The chain has TRBV28 and TRBJ1-2; D not certain. The ends were cut back, 5 bases at V and 5 bases at J, with 9 bases in the middle. Germline V CDR1 and CDR2: MDHEN, SYDVKM. This CDR3 is built from 12 residues. As DNA, the CDR3 is TGTGCCAGCAGTCCGCCGGGGTATGGCTACACCTTC. Translated, it gives CASSPPGYGYTF.

This clone appeared once. The chain links TRBV3-1 (or the pseudogene TRBV3-2) to TRBJ1-5; D might be TRBD1 (5 bases). V dropped 3 bases and J dropped 5 bases, with 14 bases sitting between them. Germline V CDR1 and CDR2: LGHDT, YNNKEL (reference sequence). CDR3 length: 15 residues. CDR3 nucleotide sequence: TGTGCCAGCAGCCAGGTGCTGGGGGGAGATCAGCCCCAGCATTTT. It translates to CASSQVLGGDQPQHF.

This chain joins TRBV28 and TRBJ2-1; 8 bases line up with TRBD2. Per germline, CDR1 MDHEN and CDR2 SYDVKM. V lost 0 bases and J lost 8; bases outside the gene matches: 9. CDR3 length: 16 residues. CDR3 in DNA: TGTGCCAGCAGTTTATGGGGGCGGGAGGTTGGGGATGAGCAGTTCTTC. Translated, it gives CASSLWGREVGDEQFF. Combining the CDR3 with reference TRBV28 and TRBJ2-1 gives the whole variable domain DVKVTQSSRYLVKRTGEKVFLECVQDMDHENMFWYRQDPGLGLRLIYFSYDVKMKEKGDIPEGYSVSREKKERFSLILESASTNQTSMYLCASSLWGREVGDEQFFGPGTRLTVL.

V usage is TRBV6-2 or TRBV6-3 and J usage is TRBJ2-7; 9 nucleotides match TRBD1. The CDR3 spans 18 residues. V trimming: 2 bases; J trimming: 0 bases; junction bases outside the gene matches: 11. CDR1 and CDR2 from the germline V gene are MNHEY and SVGEGT. The CDR3 nucleotides are TGTGCCAGCAGTTACCATCTGCGGACAGGGGATCTCTCCTACGAGCAGTACTTC. Amino acids: CASSYHLRTGDLSYEQYF.

This chain links TRBV18 with TRBJ1-5, with D possibly matching TRBD1 (5 bases). CDR3 size: 15 residues. Germline V gives CDR1 KGHSH, CDR2 LQKENI. V dropped 2 bases and J dropped 5 bases, with 13 bases sitting between them. The chain's CDR3 is CASSPNGQGYQPQHF. CDR3 nucleotide sequence: TGTGCCAGCTCACCAAATGGACAAGGGTATCAGCCCCAGCATTTT.

The CDR3 is CASSPSLAARSYEQYF. CDR3 coding DNA: TGTGCCAGCTCACCCTCACTAGCGGCCCGCTCCTACGAGCAGTACTTC. The chain links TRBV18 to TRBJ2-7; 8 bases match TRBD2. There are 16 residues in the CDR3. With V trimmed by 3 bases and J by 0 bases, 7 bases remained unmatched. CDR1 and CDR2 (germline): KGHSH, LQKENI.

This clone was seen a single time. The chain recombines TRBV3-1 (or the pseudogene TRBV3-2) with TRBJ2-7, with 9 nucleotides matching TRBD1. This CDR3 region has 14 residues. The germline V gene has CDR1 LGHDT and CDR2 YNNKEL (reference sequence). V lost 5 bases to trimming and J lost 2 bases; unmatched junction nucleotides: 4. The DNA of the CDR3 is TGTGCCAGCAGCAAAGGGACAGGGACCTACGAGCAGTACTTC. Encoded protein: CASSKGTGTYEQYF.

The chain is built from TRBV3-1 (or the pseudogene TRBV3-2) and TRBJ2-7, with 9 bases matching TRBD2. The V gene end was trimmed by 4 bases and the J gene end by 4 bases; junction bases not matched to a gene: 5. CDR1 is LGHDT and CDR2 is YNNKEL in the germline V gene (reference sequence). This CDR3 comprises 14 residues. The CDR3 loop reads CASSPSGRFYEQYF. CDR3 coding DNA: TGTGCCAGCAGCCCGAGCGGGAGGTTTTACGAGCAGTACTTC.

The V and J genes are TRBV13 and TRBJ2-3; possible D gene TRBD2, 5 bases. The V gene lost 1 base and the J gene lost 6 bases, with 14 bases spanning the gap. The CDR3 loop spans 15 amino acids. Germline V gene sequence: CDR1 PRHDT, CDR2 FYEKMQ (reference sequence). CDR3 amino acids: CASSLAGIVGDTQYF. Written as DNA, the CDR3 is TGTGCCAGCAGCTTAGCCGGGATTGTAGGCGATACGCAGTATTTT.

The V gene is TRBV5-1, the J gene TRBJ2-3; no definite D call. Trimming stripped 1 base from V and 5 bases from J, with 5 bases between. Germline loops: CDR1 SGHRS, CDR2 YFSETQ. CDR3 size: 12 residues. The CDR3 reads CASSLPQDTQYF. The DNA of the CDR3 is TGCGCCAGCAGCTTGCCCCAAGATACGCAGTATTTT.

This clone has a single count. J is TRBJ1-2 and V is TRBV28; D is ambiguous. Looked up from germline, CDR1 is MDHEN and CDR2 is SYDVKM. The V end lost 7 bases, the J end lost 2 bases, and 17 bases lay between the germline ends. The CDR3 runs 15 residues. The CDR3 region is CASTNGAAGNYGYTF. CDR3 coding DNA: TGTGCCAGCACCAACGGCGCCGCCGGGAACTATGGCTACACCTTC.

The chain couples TRBV12-3 or TRBV12-4 to TRBJ2-7, with D possibly matching TRBD2 (5 bases). V dropped 3 bases and J dropped 7 bases, with 13 bases sitting between them. The CDR3 has 13 residues. CDR3 region: CASSFTGSREQYF. The CDR3 DNA is TGTGCCAGCAGTTTTACGGGATCGCGGGAGCAGTACTTC.

This chain uses TRBV7-2 with TRBJ2-7, with 9 bases identical to TRBD1. This CDR3 has 14 amino acids. Germline V lookup: CDR1 SGHTA, CDR2 FQGNSA. After removal of 5 bases from V and 7 bases from J, the junction contained 9 bases not matched to a gene. CDR3 region: CASSDRGFAREQYF. The CDR3 bases are TGTGCCAGCAGCGACAGGGGGTTCGCTCGGGAGCAGTACTTC.

This sequence joins TRBV27 and TRBJ2-3; tentatively, D is TRBD2 (6 bases). Germline V gives CDR1 MNHEY, CDR2 SMNVEV (reference sequence). The CDR3 consists of 12 residues. V was pared by 6 bases and J by 8 bases, with 12 bases between. CDR3 coding DNA: TGTGCCAGCAGCATCCTCGGGGGTACGCAGTATTTT. Translation: CASSILGGTQYF.

The count of this clone is one. The chain is built from TRBV5-5 and TRBJ1-4; TRBD1 matches at 7 bases. In germline, CDR1 is SGHKS, CDR2 YYEKEE (reference sequence). V shed 4 bases, J shed 8 bases, and the junction held 14 bases outside the gene matches. CDR3 length: 16 amino acids. CDR3 protein: CASSAYRTGRGEKLFF. The CDR3 nucleotides read TGTGCCAGCAGCGCCTACCGGACAGGCCGGGGAGAAAAACTGTTTTTT. Filled out from reference TRBV5-5 and TRBJ1-4, the complete variable domain reads DAGVTQSPTHLIKTRGQQVTLRCSPISGHKSVSWYQQVLGQGPQFIFQYYEKEERGRGNFPDRFSARQFPNYSSELNVNALLLGDSALYLCASSAYRTGRGEKLFFGSGTQLSVL.

J is TRBJ2-1 and V is TRBV29-1; 13 nucleotides align to TRBD2. Germline lookup yields CDR1 SQVTM and CDR2 ANQGSEA. This CDR3 spans 16 amino acids. J was trimmed by 9 bases and V by 0 bases; bases with no gene match: 8. The CDR3, as DNA: TGCAGCGTTGAAGATCGACTAGCGGGAGGACCAGGTGAGCAGTTCTTC. Protein product: CSVEDRLAGGPGEQFF.

The gene calls are TRBV6-5 and TRBJ2-3; 11 positions match TRBD2. The CDR3 runs to 15 residues. Germline CDR1 MNHEY, CDR2 SVGAGI. J lost 8 bases, V lost 7 bases, and 11 bases had no gene match. The CDR3: CASIALAGGRPTQYF. In DNA form, the CDR3 reads TGTGCCAGCATCGCCCTAGCGGGAGGCCGGCCTACGCAGTATTTT.

The V and J genes are TRBV5-6 and TRBJ2-7; D call uncertain. Deletions cut 4 bases from V and 4 bases from J, with 15 bases between. Per the germline V gene, CDR1 is SGHDT and CDR2 is YYEEEE. The length of the CDR3 is 14 residues. In DNA form, the CDR3 reads TGTGCCAGCAGCCCCGATCCCGACAAGTACGAGCAGTACTTC. Amino acids: CASSPDPDKYEQYF.